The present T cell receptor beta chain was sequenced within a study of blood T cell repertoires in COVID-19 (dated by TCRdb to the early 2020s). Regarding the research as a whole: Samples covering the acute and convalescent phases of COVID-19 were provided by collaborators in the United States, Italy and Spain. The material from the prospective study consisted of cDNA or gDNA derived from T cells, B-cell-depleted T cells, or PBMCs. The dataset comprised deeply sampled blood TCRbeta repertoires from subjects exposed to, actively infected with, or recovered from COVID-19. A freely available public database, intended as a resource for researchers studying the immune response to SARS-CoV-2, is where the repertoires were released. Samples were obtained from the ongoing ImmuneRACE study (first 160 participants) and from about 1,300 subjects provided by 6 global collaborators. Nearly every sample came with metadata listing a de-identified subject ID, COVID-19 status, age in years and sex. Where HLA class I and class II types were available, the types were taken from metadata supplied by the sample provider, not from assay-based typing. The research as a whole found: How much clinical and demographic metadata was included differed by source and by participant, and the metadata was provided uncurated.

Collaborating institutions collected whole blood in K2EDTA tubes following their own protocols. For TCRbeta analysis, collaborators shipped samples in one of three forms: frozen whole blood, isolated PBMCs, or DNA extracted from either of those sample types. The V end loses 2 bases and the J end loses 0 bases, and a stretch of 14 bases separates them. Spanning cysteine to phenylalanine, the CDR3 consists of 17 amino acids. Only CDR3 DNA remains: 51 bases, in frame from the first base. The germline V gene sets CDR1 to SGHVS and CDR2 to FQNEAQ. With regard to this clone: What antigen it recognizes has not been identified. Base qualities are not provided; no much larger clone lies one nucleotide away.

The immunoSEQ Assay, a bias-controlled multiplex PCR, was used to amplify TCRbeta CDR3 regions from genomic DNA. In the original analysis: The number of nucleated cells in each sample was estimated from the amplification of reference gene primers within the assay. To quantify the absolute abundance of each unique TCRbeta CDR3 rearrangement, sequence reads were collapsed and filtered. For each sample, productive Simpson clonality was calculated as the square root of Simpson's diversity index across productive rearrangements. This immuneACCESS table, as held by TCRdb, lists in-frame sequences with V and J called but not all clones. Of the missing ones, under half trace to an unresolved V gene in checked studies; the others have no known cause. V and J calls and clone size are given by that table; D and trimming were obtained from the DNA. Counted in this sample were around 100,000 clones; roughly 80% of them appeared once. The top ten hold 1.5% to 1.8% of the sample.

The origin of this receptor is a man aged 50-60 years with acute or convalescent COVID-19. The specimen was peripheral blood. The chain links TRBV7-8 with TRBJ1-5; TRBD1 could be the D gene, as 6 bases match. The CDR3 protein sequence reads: CASSLSQGSYSNQPQHF. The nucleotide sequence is TGTGCCAGCAGCTTATCACAGGGTTCCTATAGCAATCAGCCCCAGCATTTT.